This T cell receptor (beta chain) was sequenced in a study of shared clonotypes between healthy human individuals (dated by TCRdb to 2018 to 2021). Turning to the overall study: A few men and two women, aged 18 to 49 years, made up the cohort. For each donor, three plates each were used for CD4 naive and CD4 memory, two plates were used for CD8 naive, and one plate was used for CD8 memory. Blood TCR repertoires of roughly 5 healthy adults were deeply sequenced to estimate repertoire size and the extent of clonotype sharing between individuals. Per donor, leukapheresis produced somewhere between about 0.9 and 9.5 billion PBMCs. To increase sequencing depth and limit assay-specific biases, different laboratories used diverse techniques to prepare libraries and sequence TCR repertoires.

The donors were healthy, HIV-negative adults who had no recently reported acute infections or vaccinations. Only Caucasian adults living in Nashville, Tennessee, USA were represented among the donors. CD4+ T cells were enriched by magnetic negative selection; naive cells were then positively selected on CD45RA, and the negative fraction formed the memory subset. Blood was obtained by leukapheresis, after which PBMCs were separated by Ficoll-Histopaque density gradient centrifugation and cryopreserved in liquid nitrogen vapor phase. Analytical flow cytometry was used to check the purity and quantity of every magnetically sorted T cell population. Genomic DNA was isolated from each sorted fraction and quantified by UV absorbance on a Nanodrop 2000c. To note about this clone: Its antigen is not yet known. Per-base qualities were not stored, and no clone one base away is much larger.

Study-wide findings and limitations: About 5% of naive CD4, 3.5% of naive CD8, about 2.5% of memory CD4, and more than 0.35% of memory CD8 clonotypes were shared across a handful of donors. Because the study included only a small number of donors, the genetic and exposure-history diversity represented was limited. Based on pairwise subsampling, the degree of clonotype sharing among donors was expected to be affected by sequencing depth. Compared with non-shared clonotypes, the clonotypes found in all four sorted-subset donors had higher generation probabilities. Only blood was sampled, and tissue TCR repertoires likely differ from those in blood. Naive subsets generally had larger estimated clonotype richness than memory subsets did. Even with the large sequencing depth, rarefaction of the sorted-subset datasets indicated that sequencing was incomplete.

TCR CDR3 regions were amplified from genomic DNA by multiplex PCR using the deep immunoSEQ assay. For each cell subset, the extracted genomic DNA was distributed evenly across all wells of several immunoSEQ 96-well plates, and each plate served as one replicate. For sorted subsets, approximately 0.2 ug of genomic DNA, equivalent to 25,000 to 35,000 T cell genomes, went into each replicate PCR. Purified libraries were quantified with a Qubit 3.0 fluorometer, sized on a Bioanalyzer 2100, and re-quantified with the KAPA Library Quantification kit. Each immunoSEQ 96-well plate was sequenced on its own single-read 150-cycle Illumina NextSeq 550 flow cell. On the authors' methods: The immunoSEQ output contained only junctional sequences without quality scores, so filtering could not match that applied to full-length reads. To assign V/J genes and CDR3, sequences were annotated against IMGT germline references using PyIR, a Python wrapper for IgBLAST v1.9. Reads with weak V/J assignments (E-value above 1e-6), missing CDR3, stop codons, out-of-frame junctions, or ambiguous translated residues were removed. A V3J clonotype was defined by an identical inferred V gene, J gene, and CDR3 amino acid sequence. The percentage overlap between two repertoires was calculated by dividing the number of shared unique clonotypes by the size of the smaller repertoire. RTK rarefaction, the Chao1 estimator, and Recon v2.1 estimates of unobserved clonotypes were used to assess repertoire richness. Generation probabilities for all TCRbeta clonotypes obtained by the gDNA method from a handful of donors were computed using OLGA. As stored in TCRdb, this immuneACCESS dataset retains in-frame rearrangements with V and J assigned. A fraction of the clones does not appear; measured against another copy, unresolved V genes explain less than half of the discrepancy, and the remainder lacks a known reason. That table supplies the V and J calls and clone size; D and trimming were determined from the DNA. The sample has more than 1.2 million clones on record, about 98.5% of them singletons. 0.3% to 0.45% of the sample goes to the ten largest clones.

The CDR3 sequence holds 14 residues, the cysteine and phenylalanine included. Of all the DNA, just the CDR3 is kept, 42 bases in frame from base 1. According to the germline V gene, CDR1 reads MGHDK and CDR2 reads SYGVNS. Material for sequencing was naive CD4+ T cells sorted from blood. The sample's cell subset or site, from its label and the paper: CD45RA+ positively selected. The receptor's source is a man aged 25-45 years in good health. The V and J genes are TRBV25-1 and TRBJ2-4, and TRBD2 may be the D gene, going by 6 matching bases. The CDR3 in this case is CASQQEGPKHIQYF. The bases are TGTGCGTCCCAACAGGAGGGTCCCAAGCACATTCAGTACTTC.